This TCR beta chain came from a study of T-cell reconstitution after alpha-beta-depleted transplantation in children (dated by TCRdb to between 2015 and 2016). Looking at the study overall: Using TCR repertoire profiling, the study quantitatively followed how T-cell immune reconstitution unfolded in children after TCRalphabeta/CD19-depleted allogeneic hematopoietic cell transplantation.

Taken from the germline V gene (reference sequence), the CDR1 and CDR2 loops are DFQATT and SNEGSKA. Measured from the cysteine to the phenylalanine, the CDR3 is 13 residues long. Of the read, only the CDR3 DNA is kept; its 39 bases are in frame from base 1. Library preparation employed PCR. The sequencer was an Illumina HiSeq 2500. TCR library preparation used molecular barcoding, with unique molecular identifiers applied to normalize quantification of the TCRbeta repertoire. TCRdb redid the processing of the public reads, applying fastp at Q25 and MiXCR, and retained in-frame beta chains. Each entry merges the rows of one CDR3 protein and shows their most common DNA and genes. This sample has more than 450,000 distinct CDR3 sequences in its table, and around 19% of those were observed once. The ten largest make up 2.5% to 3.5% of the sample. With respect to this clonotype: Its binding antigen is unknown. Nothing much larger sits one base from this clone, and base qualities are not available.

The rearranged segments are TRBV20-1 and TRBJ2-1; the D element might be TRBD1 or TRBD2, as each aligns at 5 bases. Sequenced here: PBMCs from the stem cell graft donor, sampled from the stem cell graft. This TCR was recovered from a human donor who donated a stem cell graft to a child with acute lymphoblastic leukemia. Read as DNA, the sequence is TGCAGCGCCGGGACCCACTCCTACAATGAGCAGTTCTTC. Its coded protein is CSAGTHSYNEQFF.